This T cell receptor beta chain was identified in a study of blood T cells in healthy people across ages. Whole-study results and caveats: Per million T cells, TCR beta diversity dropped about linearly as age rose.

This clonotype was seen more than once but under ten times. Its target is unknown. The use of a sample-barcoded 5' primer and a J-beta primer mix characterized a second PCR of roughly 7 to 12 cycles. TCRdb re-called the 5' RACE reads with MiXCR, one entry per CDR3 protein. The profile shows roughly 1.7 million distinct CDR3 sequences, 30% to 35% of them singletons. V lost 3 bases and J 4 bases, leaving 13 bases between the germline ends. CDR1 and CDR2 from the germline V gene are DFQATT and SNEGSKA (reference sequence). The CDR3 is 14 amino acids. The rearrangement joins TRBV20-1 to TRBJ2-1; D gene unclear. Specimen: blood. The origin of this receptor is a woman in her twenties or thirties in good health. In nucleotides, the CDR3 is TGCAGTGCTAGGTCACCCAGGCCTTACAATGAGCAGTTCTTC. This encodes CSARSPRPYNEQFF.